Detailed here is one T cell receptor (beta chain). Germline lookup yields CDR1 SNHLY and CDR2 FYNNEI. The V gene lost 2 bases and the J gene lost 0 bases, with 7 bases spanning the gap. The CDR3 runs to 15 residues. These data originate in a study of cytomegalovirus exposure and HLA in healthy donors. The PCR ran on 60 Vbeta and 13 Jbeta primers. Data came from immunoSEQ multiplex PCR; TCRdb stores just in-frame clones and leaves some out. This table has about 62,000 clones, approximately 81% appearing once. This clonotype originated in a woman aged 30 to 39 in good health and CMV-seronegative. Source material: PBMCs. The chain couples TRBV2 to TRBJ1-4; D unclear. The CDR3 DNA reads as TGTGCCAGCAGTGAAATGGCCGCAACTAATGAAAAACTGTTTTTT. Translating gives CASSEMAATNEKLFF.